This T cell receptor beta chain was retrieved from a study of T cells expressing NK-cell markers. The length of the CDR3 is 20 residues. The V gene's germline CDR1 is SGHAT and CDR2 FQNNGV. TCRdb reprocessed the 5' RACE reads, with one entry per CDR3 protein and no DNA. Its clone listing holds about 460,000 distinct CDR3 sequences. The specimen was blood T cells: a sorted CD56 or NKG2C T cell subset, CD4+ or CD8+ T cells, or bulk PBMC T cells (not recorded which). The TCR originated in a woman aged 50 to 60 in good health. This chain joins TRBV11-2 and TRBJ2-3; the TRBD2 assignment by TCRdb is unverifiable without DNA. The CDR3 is CASSPAGRVASGREKDTQYF.